The next 12 T cell receptor beta chains were all read from a single sample in a study of blood T cells in healthy people across ages. It was with a sample-barcoded 5' primer and a J-beta primer mix that a second PCR of about 7 to 12 cycles was run. MiXCR, run by TCRdb on the 5' RACE reads, gives a single entry per CDR3 protein. The top ten clones hold over 2% of a sample with about 1.8 million distinct CDR3 sequences, around half of them seen once. The sample consisted of blood. The receptors were sampled from a woman aged 35 to 49 in good health.

This clonotype came up a few times. This chain connects TRBV20-1 to TRBJ2-5, with 10 nucleotides matching TRBD2. CDR3 length: 15 amino acids. V trimming: 2 bases; J trimming: 0 bases; junction bases outside the gene matches: 3. Germline values: CDR1 DFQATT, CDR2 SNEGSKA (reference sequence). The CDR3, as DNA: TGCAGTGCTAGACTAGCGGGGGAGTACCAAGAGACCCAGTACTTC. Translating it yields CSARLAGEYQETQYF.

The rearrangement joins TRBV20-1 to TRBJ1-4, with TRBD1 as a possible D gene (6 bases). Trimming took off 4 bases at V and 3 bases at J, with 9 bases between the two ends. Germline loops: CDR1 DFQATT, CDR2 SNEGSKA (reference sequence). The CDR3 consists of 13 residues. The CDR3 bases are TGCAGTGCTACTGGGGGGCCTAATGAAAAACTGTTTTTT. It encodes CSATGGPNEKLFF.

This clonotype was detected only once. V is TRBV6-2 or TRBV6-3 and J is TRBJ1-5, with TRBD1 matching over 8 bases. V was pared by 6 bases and J by 7 bases, with 8 bases of the junction left unmatched. The CDR3 has 14 amino acids. CDR1 and CDR2 from the germline V gene are MNHEY and SVGEGT. The CDR3 protein is CASSSQGAKQPQHF. CDR3 sequence (DNA): TGTGCCAGCAGCTCTCAGGGGGCAAAACAGCCCCAGCATTTT.

The chain carries TRBV20-1 and TRBJ2-7, with 8 bases identical to TRBD2. This CDR3 contains 14 residues. The V and J ends lost 1 base and 1 base, in that order; junction bases with no gene match: 3. The germline CDR1 and CDR2 sequences are DFQATT and SNEGSKA (reference sequence). This CDR3 reads CSARAPGGSYEQYF. The CDR3 coding sequence is TGCAGTGCTAGAGCTCCGGGGGGGTCCTACGAGCAGTACTTC.

There are a few counts of this clonotype. This rearrangement joins TRBV3-1 to TRBJ1-2; D remains unclear. The CDR3 totals 16 residues. CDR1 is LGHDT, CDR2 YNNKEL, per germline (reference sequence). V was trimmed by 2 bases and J by 0 bases, leaving 13 bases between them. The CDR3: CASSQPWTHSNYGYTF. The CDR3 DNA reads as TGTGCCAGCAGCCAACCCTGGACTCATTCTAACTATGGCTACACCTTC.

The chain is built from TRBV7-8 and TRBJ2-5; 10 bases line up with TRBD1. The end of the DNA fits TRBJ2-7 better, so the J call may be wrong. This CDR3 comprises 16 residues. Germline values: CDR1 SGHVS, CDR2 FQNEAQ. CDR3 DNA: TGTGCCAGCAGCTTAGAGGGACAGGGGTACACATACGAGCAGTACTTC. Translation: CASSLEGQGYTYEQYF.

This chain joins TRBV3-1 and TRBJ2-1; D is unclear. The germline V and J ends were trimmed by 1 base and 10 bases, with 8 bases remaining between them. The CDR3 is 12 residues long. Germline V gene lookup returns CDR1 LGHDT and CDR2 YNNKEL (reference sequence). CDR3 coding DNA: TGTGCCAGCAGCCAAGCGCAAGCCGAGCAGTTCTTC. Its protein product is CASSQAQAEQFF.

V is TRBV7-9 and J is TRBJ2-6, with D possibly matching TRBD1 (6 bases). Germline loops: CDR1 SEHNR, CDR2 FQNEAQ (reference sequence). V was clipped by 3 bases and J by 1 base, with 13 bases between them. The CDR3 is 17 amino acids. This chain's CDR3 is CASSFWTATSGANVLTF. The CDR3 DNA reads as TGTGCCAGCAGCTTCTGGACAGCAACATCTGGGGCCAACGTCCTGACTTTC.

Comments on this clonotype: The junction departs from germline at one end; a sequencing error may be responsible. The chain couples TRBV7-9 to TRBJ2-1, with D perhaps matching TRBD1 or TRBD2 (5 bases each). Germline values: CDR1 SEHNR, CDR2 FQNEAQ (reference sequence). The CDR3 covers 15 residues. The CDR3 protein is CASSRGRSLNNEQFF. The CDR3 bases are TGTGCTAGCAGCCGGGGACGGTCCCTGAACAATGAGCAGTTCTTC.

V is TRBV20-1 and J is TRBJ1-5, with a possible D match to TRBD1 (5 bases). Germline CDR1 and CDR2: DFQATT and SNEGSKA (reference sequence). The CDR3 spans 15 residues. Trimming removed 0 bases from V and 5 bases from J, with 14 bases in between. The CDR3 nucleotides read TGCAGTGCTAGAGATAGGCAGGGAGGATATCAGCCCCAGCATTTT. Its protein is CSARDRQGGYQPQHF.

This clonotype was seen more than once but under ten times. The rearrangement links TRBV27 to TRBJ2-5, with D possibly TRBD2 on 6 matching bases. V was cut by 5 bases and J by 2 bases, with 15 bases left in between. CDR1 and CDR2 (germline): MNHEY, SMNVEV (reference sequence). CDR3 size: 15 residues. The CDR3 nucleotides are TGTGCCAGCAGTCTCCCCGGCGGAGGGCAAGAGACCCAGTACTTC. Protein: CASSLPGGGQETQYF.

The rearrangement joins TRBV6-2 or TRBV6-3 to TRBJ1-5; tentatively, D is TRBD1 (6 bases). The CDR3 has 15 residues. V was pared by 4 bases and J by 2 bases, with 12 bases between. Looked up from germline, CDR1 is MNHEY and CDR2 is SVGEGT. In nucleotides, the CDR3 is TGTGCCAGCAGTTTCAACCCAGGGGGCAATCAGCCCCAGCATTTT. Its translation is CASSFNPGGNQPQHF.